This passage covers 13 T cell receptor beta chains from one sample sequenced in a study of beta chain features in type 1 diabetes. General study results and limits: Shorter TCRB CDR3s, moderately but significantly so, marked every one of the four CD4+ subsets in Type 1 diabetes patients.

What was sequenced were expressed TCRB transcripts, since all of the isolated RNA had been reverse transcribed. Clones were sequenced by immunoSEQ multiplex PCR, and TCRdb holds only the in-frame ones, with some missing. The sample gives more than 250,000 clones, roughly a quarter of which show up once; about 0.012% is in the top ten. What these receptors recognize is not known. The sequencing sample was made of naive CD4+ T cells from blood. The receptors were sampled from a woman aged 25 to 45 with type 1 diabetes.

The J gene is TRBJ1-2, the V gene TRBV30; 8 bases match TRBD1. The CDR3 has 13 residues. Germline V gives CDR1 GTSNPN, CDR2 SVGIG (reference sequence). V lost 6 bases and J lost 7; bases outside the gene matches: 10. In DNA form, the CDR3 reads TGTGCCTGCCAGACAGGGGCCGACGGTGGCTACACCTTC. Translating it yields CACQTGADGGYTF.

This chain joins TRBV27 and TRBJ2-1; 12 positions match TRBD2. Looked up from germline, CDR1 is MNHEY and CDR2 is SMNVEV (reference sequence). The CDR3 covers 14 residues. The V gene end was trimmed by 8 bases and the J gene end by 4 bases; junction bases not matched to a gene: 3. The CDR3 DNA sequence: TGTGCCAGCCGTGGACTAGCGGGATACAATGAGCAGTTCTTC. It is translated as CASRGLAGYNEQFF.

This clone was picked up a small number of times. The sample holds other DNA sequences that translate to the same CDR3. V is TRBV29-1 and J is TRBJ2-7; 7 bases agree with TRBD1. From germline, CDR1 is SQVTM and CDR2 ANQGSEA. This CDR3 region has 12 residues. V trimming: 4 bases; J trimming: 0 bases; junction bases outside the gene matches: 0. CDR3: CSVGDSSYEQYF. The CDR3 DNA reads TGCAGCGTTGGGGACAGCTCCTACGAGCAGTACTTC.

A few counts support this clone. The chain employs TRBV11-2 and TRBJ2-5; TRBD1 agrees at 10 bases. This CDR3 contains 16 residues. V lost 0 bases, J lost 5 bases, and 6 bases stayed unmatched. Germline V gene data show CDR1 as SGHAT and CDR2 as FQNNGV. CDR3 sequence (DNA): TGTGCCAGCAGCTTAGAGAGACAGGGGGCGCGGGAGACCCAGTACTTC. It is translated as CASSLERQGARETQYF.

The CDR3 here is CASSFRGNGYGYTF. The CDR3 bases are TGTGCCAGCAGCTTTCGGGGGAATGGCTATGGCTACACCTTC. V is TRBV5-6 and J is TRBJ1-2; the D gene is possibly TRBD1 (5 bases). CDR3 length: 14 amino acids. Per germline, CDR1 SGHDT and CDR2 YYEEEE. The V end was cut by 2 bases, the J end by 4 bases, with 12 bases between.

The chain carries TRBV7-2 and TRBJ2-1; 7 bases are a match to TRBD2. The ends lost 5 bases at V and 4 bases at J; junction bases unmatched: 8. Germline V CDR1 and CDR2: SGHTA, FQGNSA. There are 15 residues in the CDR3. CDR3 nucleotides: TGTGCCAGCAGCCACCTAGCGGCAATTTACAATGAGCAGTTCTTC. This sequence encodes CASSHLAAIYNEQFF.

The CDR3 coding sequence is TGTGCCAGTAGTATCCTTTGGACTAGCGGGAGGCCAGGGAATGAGCAGTTCTTC. Its translation: CASSILWTSGRPGNEQFF. The V gene is TRBV19, the J gene TRBJ2-1, with 14 bases that match TRBD2. Unmatched junction bases numbered 11, after V lost 3 bases and J lost 7 bases. The germline V gene encodes CDR1 LNHDA and CDR2 SQIVND (reference sequence). This CDR3 is built from 18 residues.

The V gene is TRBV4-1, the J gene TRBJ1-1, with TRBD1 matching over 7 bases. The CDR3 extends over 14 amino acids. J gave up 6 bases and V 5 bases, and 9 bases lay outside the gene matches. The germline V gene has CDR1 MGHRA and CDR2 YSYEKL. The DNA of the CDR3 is TGCGCCAGCAGCACGACAGGGAGAACCGCTGAAGCTTTCTTT. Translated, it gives CASSTTGRTAEAFF.

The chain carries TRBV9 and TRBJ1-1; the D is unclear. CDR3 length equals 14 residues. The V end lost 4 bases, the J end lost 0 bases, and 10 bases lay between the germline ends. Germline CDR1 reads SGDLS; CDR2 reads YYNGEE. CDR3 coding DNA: TGTGCCAGCAGCCTTGGCGGGTTGAACACTGAAGCTTTCTTT. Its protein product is CASSLGGLNTEAFF.

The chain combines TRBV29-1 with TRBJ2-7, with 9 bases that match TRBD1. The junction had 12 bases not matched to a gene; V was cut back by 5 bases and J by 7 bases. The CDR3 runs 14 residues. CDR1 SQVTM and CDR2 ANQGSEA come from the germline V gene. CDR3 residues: CSVIGTGRGGEQYF. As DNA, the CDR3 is TGCAGCGTTATAGGGACAGGGCGTGGGGGTGAGCAGTACTTC.

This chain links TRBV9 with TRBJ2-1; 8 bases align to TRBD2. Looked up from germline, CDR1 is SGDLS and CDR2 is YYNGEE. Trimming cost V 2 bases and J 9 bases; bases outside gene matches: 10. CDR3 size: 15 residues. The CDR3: CASSVMAGGFTEQFF. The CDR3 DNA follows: TGTGCCAGCAGCGTTATGGCGGGAGGATTCACTGAGCAGTTCTTC.

DNA for the CDR3: TGCGCCAGCAGCCCAGACAGGGGCCGAGGAGATACGCAGTATTTT. It codes for CASSPDRGRGDTQYF. V usage is TRBV5-1 and J usage is TRBJ2-3; 8 bases align to TRBD1. The CDR3 spans 15 residues. Germline V gives CDR1 SGHRS, CDR2 YFSETQ. Losses at the gene ends were 4 bases for V and 5 bases for J; bases not matched to a gene: 9.

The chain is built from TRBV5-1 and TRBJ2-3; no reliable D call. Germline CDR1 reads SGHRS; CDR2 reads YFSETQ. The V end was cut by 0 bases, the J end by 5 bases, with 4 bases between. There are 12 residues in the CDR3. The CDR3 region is CASSLARDTQYF. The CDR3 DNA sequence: TGCGCCAGCAGCTTGGCCCGAGATACGCAGTATTTT.